This TCR beta chain was sequenced during a study of Ad26.COV2.S vaccination and SARS-CoV-2 variants. Study observations and caveats: After vaccination, reports described spike-specific CD8+ and CD4+ T cell responses as showing substantial breadth. Vaccine and placebo recipients had comparable breadth of non-spike TCRs.

The CDR3 contains 16 residues. In regard to this clone: Its specificity is not known.

Profiling relied on immunoSEQ multiplex PCR, and the TCRdb table lists in-frame clones only, not all of them. The table has some 350,000 clones, around 90% seen once. The sequence came from a human donor who had recovered from COVID-19. The specimen comprised peripheral blood, sampled after recovery from COVID-19. The V and J genes are TRBV1 and TRBJ1-1. TRBV1 is annotated as a pseudogene. DNA of the CDR3: TGCACCAGCAGCCAACCGAACGACGACTGTAACACTGAAGCTTTCTTT. Its translation is CTSSQPNDDCNTEAFF.